This TCR beta chain derives from a study of CD8+CD57+ T cells in acquired aplastic anemia. On the study more broadly: DNA from sorted CD4+ and CD8+ cells averaged roughly 3.2 ug. Regarding the study as a whole: Both patients and controls carried the same twenty-nine CD8+ CDR3 sequences.

Template material for TCR beta VDJ and CDR3 profiling consisted of genomic DNA. MiXCR, run by TCRdb on the reads, gives a single entry per CDR3 protein. The table has fewer than 250,000 distinct CDR3 sequences, about half seen once. With 2 bases removed from V and 1 base from J, the gap between germline ends came to 14 bases. Germline assignment: CDR1 SGHTS and CDR2 YDEGEE. The CDR3 contains 16 residues. Patients sequenced had flow cytometry evidence of CD8+CD57+ cell expansion. Blood samples were obtained from patients who had received no prior therapy. This clonotype has at least ten counts. The antigen is not known.

This clonotype originated in a human donor with aplastic anemia. The sequencing sample was made of sorted CD4+, CD8+, or CD8+CD57+ T cells (not recorded which) from PBMCs. V and J are TRBV5-8 and TRBJ2-3; D unclear. The DNA of the CDR3 is TGTGCCAGCAGCTTCTTTGGCGGAGTGGGCACAGATACGCAGTATTTT. Amino acids: CASSFFGGVGTDTQYF.